These 23 T cell receptor beta chains originate from one sample sequenced in a study of cytomegalovirus exposure and HLA in healthy donors. Primers for the PCR totalled 60 Vbeta and 13 Jbeta. The table came from immunoSEQ multiplex PCR; TCRdb's copy has only in-frame clones and leaves some out. The sample shows fewer than 150,000 clones, roughly two thirds of them seen only once. Material: PBMCs. The receptors stem from a young man in good health and CMV-seropositive.

V and J are TRBV27 and TRBJ2-1; D remains ambiguous. The CDR3 contains 12 residues. The V gene's germline CDR1 is MNHEY and CDR2 SMNVEV (reference sequence). V was clipped by 8 bases and J by 7 bases, with 12 bases between them. The CDR3 DNA is TGTGCCAGCGGCCGATACAGAAATGAGCAGTTCTTC. The encoded protein is CASGRYRNEQFF.

The chain uses TRBV2 and TRBJ2-3; TRBD1 matches at 12 bases. The J segment lost 7 bases and the V segment lost 3 bases, leaving 11 bases of the junction unmatched. The CDR3 contains 17 residues. Germline CDR1 SNHLY, CDR2 FYNNEI. The CDR3 reads CASSERVGDRGPNTQYF. The CDR3 region has the DNA TGTGCCAGCAGTGAGCGGGTTGGGGACAGGGGGCCTAATACGCAGTATTTT.

A single count supports this clone. CDR3 DNA sequence: TGCGCCAGCAGCCGCGGGGGGACAACTAATGAAAAACTGTTTTTT. Translating gives CASSRGGTTNEKLFF. The V call is TRBV4-1, the J call TRBJ1-4; TRBD1 might be the D (5 bases). This CDR3 is 15 amino acids long. In germline, CDR1 is MGHRA, CDR2 YSYEKL. V was pared by 4 bases and J by 0 bases, with 9 bases between.

This sequence joins TRBV7-2 and TRBJ2-3, with D possibly matching TRBD1 (5 bases). V dropped 5 bases and J dropped 5 bases, with 14 bases sitting between them. The CDR3 totals 14 residues. Germline CDR1 reads SGHTA; CDR2 reads FQGNSA. CDR3 nucleotides: TGTGCCAGCAGCACCCAACCCCAGGGAGATACGCAGTATTTT. Translating it yields CASSTQPQGDTQYF.

This clone was recorded a few times. This chain connects TRBV27 to TRBJ2-5; 10 bases line up with TRBD2. The CDR3 is made up of 16 amino acids. Germline trimming cut 5 bases from V and 1 base from J; bases unmatched to any gene: 7. Germline-derived CDR1 and CDR2 are MNHEY and SMNVEV (reference sequence). The CDR3 reads CASSPAGLASQETQYF. Here the CDR3 DNA reads TGTGCCAGCAGTCCCGCGGGACTAGCGTCCCAAGAGACCCAGTACTTC.

This clone was observed a handful of times. The chain combines TRBV11-2 with TRBJ1-1; D perhaps matches TRBD1 (6 bases). Germline values: CDR1 SGHAT, CDR2 FQNNGV. This CDR3 has 14 amino acids. Trimming cost V 4 bases and J 11 bases, with 20 bases left between them. DNA for the CDR3: TGTGCCAGCAGCTCACCTAGTACAGGGCTCTACGCTTTCTTT. Translated, it gives CASSSPSTGLYAFF.

The chain combines TRBV11-2 with TRBJ1-4, with 8 bases lining up with TRBD1. J was trimmed by 7 bases and V by 5 bases; bases with no gene match: 6. From germline, CDR1 is SGHAT and CDR2 FQNNGV. The CDR3 spans 14 residues. CDR3 DNA: TGTGCCAGCAGCCAGGGGGCGAAGGGTGAAAAACTGTTTTTT. Amino acids: CASSQGAKGEKLFF.

The rearrangement uses TRBV6-5 and TRBJ2-5; 9 bases match TRBD1. The assigned J gene may be wrong: the sequence end matches TRBJ2-7 better. In germline, CDR1 is MNHEY, CDR2 SVGAGI. The CDR3 contains 15 residues. In DNA, the CDR3 is TGTGCCAGCAGTTACGGGACAGGGTTTGGGTACGAGCAGTACTTC. Translation: CASSYGTGFGYEQYF.

V gene TRBV28 combines with J gene TRBJ2-2; a weak D match, TRBD1 (5 bases). The V gene's germline CDR1 is MDHEN and CDR2 SYDVKM. Trimming shortened V by 3 bases and J by 1 base, and 9 bases separated the two germline ends. CDR3 length: 15 residues. CDR3 residues: CASSLRDRNTGELFF. CDR3 sequence (DNA): TGTGCCAGCAGTTTGCGAGACAGGAACACCGGGGAGCTGTTTTTT.

V usage is TRBV4-1 and J usage is TRBJ2-1, with TRBD1 identical over 11 bases. The trim removed 1 base at V and 6 bases at J, leaving 8 bases unmatched. Germline-derived CDR1 and CDR2 are MGHRA and YSYEKL. The CDR3 covers 17 residues. The CDR3 spells CASSQAPGQGALNEQFF. The CDR3 DNA sequence: TGCGCCAGCAGCCAAGCTCCCGGACAGGGGGCCCTCAATGAGCAGTTCTTC.

In this sample, this clone turned up a few times. J is TRBJ2-2 and V is TRBV11-3; 10 bases fit TRBD2. V gave up 5 bases and J gave up 0 bases; unmatched junction bases: 6. The CDR3 is 17 residues long. Germline V gene sequence: CDR1 SGHNT, CDR2 YENEEA. CDR3 protein: CASSRYSGGSNTGELFF. DNA for the CDR3: TGTGCCAGCAGCCGGTATAGCGGGGGGTCGAACACCGGGGAGCTGTTTTTT.

This clone was counted between two and nine times. The chain is built from TRBV11-2 and TRBJ2-1, with 11 bases identical to TRBD2. The CDR3 covers 16 residues. Germline V gene data show CDR1 as SGHAT and CDR2 as FQNNGV. J lost 2 bases, V lost 5 bases, and 5 bases had no gene match. The CDR3 DNA reads TGTGCCAGCAGCCCGGCGACTAGCGGGGCCTACAATGAGCAGTTCTTC. Translation gives CASSPATSGAYNEQFF.

The CDR3 DNA reads TGTGCCAGCTCACCTCCCGACAGAGCCGAGCAGTACTTC. Its translation: CASSPPDRAEQYF. J is TRBJ2-7 and V is TRBV18; the D gene is possibly TRBD1 (5 bases). The ends were cut back, 3 bases at V and 6 bases at J, with 12 bases in the middle. This CDR3 is 13 amino acids long. Germline V lookup: CDR1 KGHSH, CDR2 LQKENI. The full variable domain, its missing parts supplied by reference TRBV18 and TRBJ2-7, is NAGVMQNPRHLVRRRGQEARLRCSPMKGHSHVYWYRQLPEEGLKFMVYLQKENIIDESGMPKERFSAEFPKEGPSILRIQQVVRGDSAAYFCASSPPDRAEQYFGPGTRLTVT.

This sequence joins TRBV7-9 and TRBJ1-1, with D possibly being TRBD1 (5 bases). This CDR3 has 15 residues. V lost 5 bases and J lost 4, with 17 bases in between. Germline lookup yields CDR1 SEHNR and CDR2 FQNEAQ (reference sequence). The CDR3 DNA reads as TGTGCCAGCAGCCCAAACTCAGGGTTGATCACTGAAGCTTTCTTT. Amino acids: CASSPNSGLITEAFF.

The chain links TRBV30 to TRBJ2-7, with 7 bases that match TRBD1. V lost 0 bases to trimming and J lost 5 bases; unmatched junction nucleotides: 4. CDR1 and CDR2 (germline): GTSNPN, SVGIG (reference sequence). There are 13 residues in the CDR3. This CDR3 reads CAWSVQGSDEQYV. The CDR3 coding sequence is TGTGCCTGGAGTGTACAGGGGTCGGACGAGCAGTACGTC.

The gene calls are TRBV28 and TRBJ2-7; 8 bases are a match to TRBD2. Looked up from germline, CDR1 is MDHEN and CDR2 is SYDVKM. Trimming removed 5 bases from V and 3 bases from J; junction bases left unmatched: 9. The CDR3 sequence is 15 residues long. CDR3 residues: CASSPGGGTVYEQYF. CDR3 DNA sequence: TGTGCCAGCAGTCCCGGGGGGGGCACGGTCTACGAGCAGTACTTC.

The rearrangement uses TRBV28 and TRBJ2-7; D is unclear. V shed 2 bases and J shed 2 bases, with 13 bases lying between them. CDR3 length: 15 residues. Per germline, CDR1 MDHEN and CDR2 SYDVKM. CDR3: CASSLVPTPAYEQYF. Written as DNA, the CDR3 is TGTGCCAGCAGTTTAGTCCCGACTCCTGCCTACGAGCAGTACTTC. Drawing the rest from reference TRBV28 and TRBJ2-7, the complete variable domain is DVKVTQSSRYLVKRTGEKVFLECVQDMDHENMFWYRQDPGLGLRLIYFSYDVKMKEKGDIPEGYSVSREKKERFSLILESASTNQTSMYLCASSLVPTPAYEQYFGPGTRLTVT.

This clone showed up just once. V gene TRBV28 combines with J gene TRBJ2-1, with TRBD1 matching 8 bases. CDR1 MDHEN and CDR2 SYDVKM come from the germline V gene. The CDR3 has 13 amino acids. V trimming: 5 bases; J trimming: 9 bases; junction bases outside the gene matches: 6. CDR3: CASSQPGGGEQFF. In DNA form, the CDR3 reads TGTGCCAGCAGTCAACCAGGGGGCGGTGAGCAGTTCTTC.

This chain links TRBV13 with TRBJ1-1, with D hard to call. Trimming took 2 bases from V and 0 from J, leaving 7 bases between them. Germline values: CDR1 PRHDT, CDR2 FYEKMQ (reference sequence). The CDR3 totals 14 residues. This chain's CDR3 is CASSLSIVNTEAFF. CDR3 in DNA: TGTGCCAGCAGCTTATCTATCGTGAACACTGAAGCTTTCTTT.

On this clone itself: Other DNA sequences within the sample encode an identical CDR3. The rearrangement uses TRBV5-1 and TRBJ2-3; possible D gene TRBD2, 5 bases. The CDR3 totals 12 residues. V lost 4 bases to trimming and J lost 6 bases, with 9 bases between them. The germline V gene encodes CDR1 SGHRS and CDR2 YFSETQ. The CDR3 coding sequence is TGCGCCAGCAGCCTCCCGGGGGATACGCAGTATTTT. Its protein product is CASSLPGDTQYF.

Only a few counts were recorded for this clone. The chain is built from TRBV11-2 and TRBJ2-2; 8 bases are a match to TRBD2. Losses at the gene ends were 4 bases for V and 1 base for J; bases not matched to a gene: 5. CDR3 size: 16 residues. Per the germline V gene, CDR1 is SGHAT and CDR2 is FQNNGV. The CDR3 is CASSWTLAGNTGELFF. The CDR3 DNA follows: TGTGCCAGCAGCTGGACCCTAGCGGGGAACACCGGGGAGCTGTTTTTT.

The J gene is TRBJ2-3, the V gene TRBV6-4; D unclear. This CDR3 region has 14 residues. Looked up from germline, CDR1 is MRHNA and CDR2 is SNTAGT. The CDR3 coding sequence is TGTGCTACGAGGATGTCACCTAGCACAGATACGCAGTATTTT. Its protein is CATRMSPSTDTQYF.

This clone was recorded a few times. The chain couples TRBV28 to TRBJ1-2; 8 nucleotides line up with TRBD1. The trim removed 5 bases at V and 4 bases at J, leaving 15 bases unmatched. The CDR3 contains 17 residues. Germline V gene sequence: CDR1 MDHEN, CDR2 SYDVKM. CDR3: CASSPRQGPRLGYGYTF. The CDR3, as DNA: TGTGCCAGCAGTCCAAGACAGGGGCCGCGACTCGGCTATGGCTACACCTTC.